This TCR beta chain appears in the sequencing data of a study of T cell repertoires in cytomegalovirus infection. CDR3 length equals 18 residues. Trimming cost V 1 base and J 3 bases; bases outside gene matches: 6. Germline lookup yields CDR1 MDHEN and CDR2 SYDVKM. From the reads, TCRdb called clonotypes with MiXCR, one entry per CDR3 protein. Of about 490,000 distinct CDR3 sequences detected, about 25% appear once; the ten largest clones hold over 10%. General observations from the study: Ex vivo, HLA-C-restricted CMV-specific TCR beta clonotypes prevailed over the rest of the response. Cumulative public TCR beta family frequency identified CMV carriers with the relevant HLA.

This clonotype was detected a few times. What it binds is not known. The material sequenced was PBMCs. This chain links TRBV28 with TRBJ2-2; 12 bases agree with TRBD2. The receptor was derived from a human donor in good health (CMV status not recorded). Some clones in this sample may be carry-over from other donors' samples. The CDR3 DNA reads as TGTGCCAGCAGTTTATCAGGACTAGCGGGAATCGACACCGGGGAGCTGTTTTTT. It is translated as CASSLSGLAGIDTGELFF.